Presented here are 25 T cell receptor beta chains from one specimen sequenced in a study of blood T cell repertoires in COVID-19. TCRdb's table, derived via immunoSEQ multiplex PCR, lists solely in-frame clones and lacks some. The table has hundreds of thousands of clones, around 87% seen once. The sample comprised PBMCs or T cells enriched from blood (not recorded which). These receptors were collected from a woman aged 45-60 years who had recovered from COVID-19.

The CDR3 DNA follows: TGTGCCAGTAGTAGGGGACAGCGCGCCTCTGAAGCTTTCTTT. Its translation: CASSRGQRASEAFF. The chain combines TRBV19 with TRBJ1-1; 7 bases map to TRBD1. CDR3 length: 14 amino acids. Germline V gene sequence: CDR1 LNHDA, CDR2 SQIVND (reference sequence). J gave up 6 bases and V 4 bases, and 8 bases lay outside the gene matches.

V gene TRBV2 combines with J gene TRBJ2-7; D remains unclear. Germline CDR1 is SNHLY and CDR2 is FYNNEI. This CDR3 contains 14 residues. Trimming cost V 6 bases and J 0 bases, with 12 bases left between them. CDR3 residues: CASRPRHGSYEQYF. In DNA, the CDR3 is TGTGCCAGCAGGCCCCGCCACGGCTCCTACGAGCAGTACTTC.

The sample holds a few counts of this clone. The rearrangement links TRBV28 to TRBJ1-5; 7 bases match TRBD1. The CDR3 has 15 residues. V lost 6 bases and J lost 3; bases outside the gene matches: 8. The germline CDR1 and CDR2 sequences are MDHEN and SYDVKM. In DNA form, the CDR3 reads TGTGCCAGCAGGGGTTTGGACAGGAACAATCAGCCCCAGCATTTT. Translated: CASRGLDRNNQPQHF.

The chain uses TRBV10-2 and TRBJ2-7, with 8 bases aligning to TRBD1. The V and J ends lost 4 bases and 3 bases, in that order; junction bases with no gene match: 2. The CDR3 runs 13 residues. Germline assignment: CDR1 WSHSY and CDR2 SAAADI. This CDR3 reads CASSGTGIYEQYF. For the CDR3, the DNA is TGCGCCAGCAGTGGGACAGGGATCTACGAGCAGTACTTC.

This chain links TRBV5-1 with TRBJ2-7; 11 bases are shared with TRBD2. The CDR3 is made up of 14 amino acids. V lost 4 bases to trimming and J lost 3 bases; unmatched junction nucleotides: 3. The germline V gene encodes CDR1 SGHRS and CDR2 YFSETQ. The CDR3, as DNA: TGCGCCAGCAGCGCAACTAGCGGGGGCTACGAGCAGTACTTC. This sequence encodes CASSATSGGYEQYF.

This clone appeared a single time. Written as DNA, the CDR3 is TGTGCCAGCAGTTCCCACACCACTAATGAAAAACTGTTTTTT. Protein product: CASSSHTTNEKLFF. This sequence joins TRBV28 and TRBJ1-4, with D hard to call. V lost 4 bases to trimming and J lost 2 bases, with 8 bases between them. The CDR3 is made up of 14 amino acids. Germline CDR1 and CDR2: MDHEN and SYDVKM. Supplemented by reference TRBV28 and TRBJ1-4, the full variable domain reads DVKVTQSSRYLVKRTGEKVFLECVQDMDHENMFWYRQDPGLGLRLIYFSYDVKMKEKGDIPEGYSVSREKKERFSLILESASTNQTSMYLCASSSHTTNEKLFFGSGTQLSVL.

The chain uses TRBV6-1 and TRBJ2-3; TRBD2 aligns across 15 bases. There are 16 residues in the CDR3. The germline CDR1 and CDR2 sequences are MNHNS and SASEGT. After removal of 3 bases from V and 7 bases from J, the junction contained 5 bases not matched to a gene. The chain's CDR3 is CASSDPGLAGGNTQYF. In DNA form, the CDR3 reads TGTGCCAGCAGTGATCCGGGACTAGCGGGGGGTAATACGCAGTATTTT.

The table lists this clone with a count of one. The chain couples TRBV10-3 to TRBJ2-1; D ambiguous. The CDR3 loop spans 11 amino acids. Trimming shortened V by 11 bases and J by 6 bases, and 11 bases separated the two germline ends. Germline V CDR1 and CDR2: ENHRY, SYGVKD. This CDR3 is CAAGTGNEQFF. In nucleotides, the CDR3 is TGTGCCGCAGGTACTGGCAATGAGCAGTTCTTC.

V and J are TRBV6-5 and TRBJ1-2, with TRBD1 matching over 9 bases. The CDR3 loop spans 16 amino acids. V dropped 0 bases and J dropped 4; count of bases not matched to a gene: 6. Germline CDR1 MNHEY, CDR2 SVGAGI. The CDR3 reads CASSYSGTGLGYGYTF. CDR3 in DNA: TGTGCCAGCAGTTACTCCGGGACAGGGTTGGGCTATGGCTACACCTTC.

V gene TRBV19 combines with J gene TRBJ2-5, with 7 bases matching TRBD2. The CDR3 consists of 14 residues. The germline V gene has CDR1 LNHDA and CDR2 SQIVND (reference sequence). V dropped 5 bases and J dropped 2; count of bases not matched to a gene: 5. The CDR3 DNA follows: TGTGCCAGTAGTCCCGGGGGGAGTCAAGAGACCCAGTACTTC. Its translation is CASSPGGSQETQYF.

This clone was seen many times. The gene calls are TRBV29-1 and TRBJ2-2; 7 bases match TRBD2. CDR3 length equals 12 residues. The V and J ends lost 4 bases and 6 bases, in that order; junction bases with no gene match: 2. CDR1 and CDR2 (germline): SQVTM, ANQGSEA. Written as DNA, the CDR3 is TGCAGCGTTGCGGGAGGACCCGGGGAGCTGTTTTTT. Its protein is CSVAGGPGELFF.

The chain uses TRBV9 and TRBJ2-1, with 7 bases lining up with TRBD2. Germline V gives CDR1 SGDLS, CDR2 YYNGEE. Germline trimming cut 5 bases from V and 4 bases from J; bases unmatched to any gene: 9. This CDR3 has 15 residues. The CDR3 sequence: CASSDSGVRYNEQFF. The CDR3 DNA reads as TGTGCCAGCAGTGACAGCGGGGTCCGGTACAATGAGCAGTTCTTC.

The genes are TRBV2 and TRBJ1-4; D not resolved. V lost 4 bases, J lost 8 bases, and 11 bases lay in between. CDR1 is SNHLY and CDR2 is FYNNEI in the germline V gene. The CDR3 is made up of 13 amino acids. The CDR3 DNA sequence: TGTGCCAGCAGTGGTAACAGATGGGAAAAACTGTTTTTT. Its translation: CASSGNRWEKLFF.

In this sample, this clone turned up a few times. The chain links TRBV7-9 to TRBJ2-7, with D unresolved. This CDR3 is 13 amino acids long. Germline V gene data show CDR1 as SEHNR and CDR2 as FQNEAQ (reference sequence). Deletions cut 5 bases from V and 2 bases from J, with 10 bases between. The CDR3 DNA reads TGTGCCAGCAGCCTCCGCGGTCCCTACGAGCAGTACTTC. Amino acid sequence: CASSLRGPYEQYF.

The chain links TRBV6-5 to TRBJ1-2; tentatively, D is TRBD1 (5 bases). The length of the CDR3 is 13 residues. CDR1 and CDR2 from the germline V gene are MNHEY and SVGAGI. The V end lost 6 bases, the J end lost 2 bases, and 10 bases lay between the germline ends. Here the CDR3 reads CASRKQANYGYTF. Written as DNA, the CDR3 is TGTGCCAGCAGGAAACAGGCGAACTATGGCTACACCTTC.

The chain combines TRBV27 with TRBJ1-6; D is unclear. V was clipped by 5 bases and J by 3 bases, with 14 bases between them. CDR3 length: 16 amino acids. Germline lookup yields CDR1 MNHEY and CDR2 SMNVEV (reference sequence). The CDR3 region has the DNA TGTGCCAGCAGTACTGGCGGAAAAGTCTATAATTCACCCCTCCACTTT. This encodes CASSTGGKVYNSPLHF.

This clone showed up just a few times. Distinct nucleotide sequences in the sample also encode this CDR3. This chain connects TRBV30 to TRBJ1-2; D might be TRBD1 (5 bases). Per germline, CDR1 GTSNPN and CDR2 SVGIG (reference sequence). Trimming shortened V by 3 bases and J by 8 bases, and 13 bases separated the two germline ends. The length of the CDR3 is 12 residues. CDR3 protein: CAWSRQSGGYTF. The CDR3 DNA reads TGTGCCTGGAGCCGACAGTCGGGCGGCTACACCTTC.

V and J are TRBV5-3 and TRBJ1-5, with 10 bases aligning to TRBD1. TRBV5-3 is noted as an ORF with a role that remains uncertain. V trimming: 4 bases; J trimming: 6 bases; junction bases outside the gene matches: 7. The CDR3 contains 15 residues. CDR3 region: CARSRDRGQIQPQHF. CDR3 in DNA: TGTGCCAGAAGCCGGGACAGGGGACAGATTCAGCCCCAGCATTTT.

V is TRBV5-1 and J is TRBJ2-5; a possible D gene is TRBD1 (8 bases). The CDR3 extends over 13 amino acids. V lost 10 bases, J lost 4 bases, and 17 bases lay in between. CDR1 SGHRS and CDR2 YFSETQ come from the germline V gene. The CDR3 reads CASSNRGGETQYF. DNA for the CDR3: TGCGCCTCCTCCAACAGGGGGGGAGAGACCCAGTACTTC.

V gene TRBV7-8 combines with J gene TRBJ2-7; tentatively, D is TRBD1 (5 bases). CDR1 SGHVS and CDR2 FQNEAQ come from the germline V gene. V lost 4 bases, J lost 3 bases, and 10 bases lay in between. CDR3 size: 13 residues. CDR3 region: CASSSADSYEQYF. The CDR3 coding sequence is TGTGCCAGCAGCTCAGCTGACAGCTACGAGCAGTACTTC.

This chain connects TRBV7-2 to TRBJ2-5; maybe TRBD2 (6 bases). The germline V gene encodes CDR1 SGHTA and CDR2 FQGNSA. The CDR3 is 15 amino acids. V was cut by 3 bases and J by 4 bases, with 15 bases left in between. CDR3 nucleotides: TGTGCCAGCAGCTTGGAGGCCACGGGGGTAGAGACCCAGTACTTC. It specifies CASSLEATGVETQYF.

The chain carries TRBV24-1 and TRBJ2-3, with D possibly matching TRBD2 (6 bases). The CDR3 runs to 16 residues. Germline V gene lookup returns CDR1 KGHDR and CDR2 SFDVKD. V was cut by 4 bases and J by 4 bases, with 17 bases left in between. The CDR3 sequence: CATSDATSRGADTQYF. The DNA for the CDR3 is TGTGCCACCAGTGACGCGACTAGTAGGGGCGCAGATACGCAGTATTTT.

The V and J genes are TRBV6-5 and TRBJ2-7; perhaps TRBD1 as D (5 bases). V gave up 6 bases and J gave up 2 bases, with 11 bases separating them. This CDR3 region has 13 residues. The germline V gene has CDR1 MNHEY and CDR2 SVGAGI. In nucleotides, the CDR3 is TGTGCCAGCAGCCCACGACAGCCCTACGAGCAGTACTTC. Translated, it gives CASSPRQPYEQYF.

The chain has TRBV27 and TRBJ2-1; D remains unclear. This CDR3 has 12 amino acids. V was trimmed by 6 bases and J by 5 bases, leaving 8 bases between them. Germline V CDR1 and CDR2: MNHEY, SMNVEV (reference sequence). For the CDR3, the DNA is TGTGCCAGCAGCAGTCACCACAATGAGCAGTTCTTC. Translating it yields CASSSHHNEQFF.

The chain uses TRBV15 and TRBJ2-7; TRBD2 might be the D (6 bases). Per the germline V gene, CDR1 is LNHNV and CDR2 is YYDKDF (reference sequence). Trimming cost V 9 bases and J 0 bases, with 15 bases left between them. The CDR3 is made up of 14 amino acids. The CDR3 region is CATARSSGSYEQYF. CDR3 bases: TGTGCCACAGCCCGGAGTAGCGGCTCCTACGAGCAGTACTTC.